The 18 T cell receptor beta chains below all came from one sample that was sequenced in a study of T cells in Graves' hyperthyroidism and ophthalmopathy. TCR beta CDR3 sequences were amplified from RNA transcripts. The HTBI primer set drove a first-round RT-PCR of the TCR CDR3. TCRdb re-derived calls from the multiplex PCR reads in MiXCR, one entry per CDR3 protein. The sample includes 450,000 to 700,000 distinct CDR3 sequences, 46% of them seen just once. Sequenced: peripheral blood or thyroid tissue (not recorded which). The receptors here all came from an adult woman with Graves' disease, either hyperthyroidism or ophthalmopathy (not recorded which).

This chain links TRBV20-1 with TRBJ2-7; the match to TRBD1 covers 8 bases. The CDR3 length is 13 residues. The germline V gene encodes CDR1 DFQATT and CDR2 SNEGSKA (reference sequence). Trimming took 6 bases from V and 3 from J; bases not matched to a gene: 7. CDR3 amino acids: CSADRTGGYEQYF. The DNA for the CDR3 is TGCAGTGCAGACCGAACAGGGGGCTACGAGCAGTACTTC.

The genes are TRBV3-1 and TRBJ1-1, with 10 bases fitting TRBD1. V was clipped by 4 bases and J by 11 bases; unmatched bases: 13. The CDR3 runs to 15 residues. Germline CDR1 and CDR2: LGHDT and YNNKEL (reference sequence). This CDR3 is CASSRDRGSLSAAFF. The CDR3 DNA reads TGTGCCAGCAGCCGGGACAGGGGATCCCTAAGCGCGGCTTTCTTT.

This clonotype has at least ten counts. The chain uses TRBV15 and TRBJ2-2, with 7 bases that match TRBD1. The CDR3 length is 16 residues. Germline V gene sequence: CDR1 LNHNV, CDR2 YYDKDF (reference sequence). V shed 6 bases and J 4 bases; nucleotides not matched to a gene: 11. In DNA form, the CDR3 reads TGTGCCACCAGAACCTCCCGGGACAGTATCACCGGGGAGCTGTTTTTT. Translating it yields CATRTSRDSITGELFF.

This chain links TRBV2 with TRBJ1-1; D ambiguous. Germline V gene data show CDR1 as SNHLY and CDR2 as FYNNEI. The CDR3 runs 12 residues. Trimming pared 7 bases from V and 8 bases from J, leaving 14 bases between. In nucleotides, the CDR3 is TGTGCCAGCACTGCGGCGTTCGGGGAAGCTTTCTTT. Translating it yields CASTAAFGEAFF. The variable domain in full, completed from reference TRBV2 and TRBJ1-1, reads EPEVTQTPSHQVTQMGQEVILRCVPISNHLYFYWYRQILGQKVEFLVSFYNNEISEKSEIFDDQFSVERPDGSNFTLKIRSTKLEDSAMYFCASTAAFGEAFFGQGTRLTVV.

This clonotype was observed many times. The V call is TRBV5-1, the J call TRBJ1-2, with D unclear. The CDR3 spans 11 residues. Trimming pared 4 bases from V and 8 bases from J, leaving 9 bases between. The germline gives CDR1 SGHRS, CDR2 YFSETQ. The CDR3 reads CASSGVEGYTF. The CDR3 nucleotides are TGCGCCAGCAGCGGGGTAGAGGGCTACACCTTC. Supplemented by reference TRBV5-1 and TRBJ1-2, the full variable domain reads KAGVTQTPRYLIKTRGQQVTLSCSPISGHRSVSWYQQTPGQGLQFLFEYFSETQRNKGNFPGRFSGRQFSNSRSEMNVSTLELGDSALYLCASSGVEGYTFGSGTRLTVV.

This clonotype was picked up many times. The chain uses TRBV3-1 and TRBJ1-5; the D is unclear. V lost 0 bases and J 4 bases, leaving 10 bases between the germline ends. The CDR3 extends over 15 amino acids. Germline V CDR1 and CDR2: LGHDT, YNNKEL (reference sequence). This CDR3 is CASSQDSGSNQPQHF. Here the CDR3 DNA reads TGTGCCAGCAGCCAAGATTCGGGCAGTAATCAGCCCCAGCATTTT. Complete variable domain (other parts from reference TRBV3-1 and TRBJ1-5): DTAVSQTPKYLVTQMGNDKSIKCEQNLGHDTMYWYKQDSKKFLKIMFSYNNKELIINETVPNRFSPKSPDKAHLNLHINSLELGDSAVYFCASSQDSGSNQPQHFGDGTRLSIL.

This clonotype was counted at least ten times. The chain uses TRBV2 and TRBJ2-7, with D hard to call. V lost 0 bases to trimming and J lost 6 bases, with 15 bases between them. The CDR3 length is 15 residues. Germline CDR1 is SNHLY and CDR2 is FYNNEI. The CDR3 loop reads CASSEASTVRLEQYF. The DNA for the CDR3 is TGTGCCAGCAGTGAAGCCTCGACTGTGCGGCTCGAGCAGTACTTC.

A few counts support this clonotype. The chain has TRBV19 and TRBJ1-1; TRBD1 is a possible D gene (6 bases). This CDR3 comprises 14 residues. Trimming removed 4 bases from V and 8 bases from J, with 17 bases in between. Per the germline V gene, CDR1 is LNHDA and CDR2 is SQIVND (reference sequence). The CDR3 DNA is TGTGCCAGTAGTAAACAGGGCCGGACGGGAGAAGCTTTCTTT. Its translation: CASSKQGRTGEAFF.

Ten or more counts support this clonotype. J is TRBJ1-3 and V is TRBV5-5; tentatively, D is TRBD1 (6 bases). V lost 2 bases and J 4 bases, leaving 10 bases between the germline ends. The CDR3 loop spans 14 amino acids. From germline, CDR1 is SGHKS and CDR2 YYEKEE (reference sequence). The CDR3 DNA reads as TGTGCCAGCAGCTTCGGGCAGGGGGGAAACACCATATATTTT. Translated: CASSFGQGGNTIYF.

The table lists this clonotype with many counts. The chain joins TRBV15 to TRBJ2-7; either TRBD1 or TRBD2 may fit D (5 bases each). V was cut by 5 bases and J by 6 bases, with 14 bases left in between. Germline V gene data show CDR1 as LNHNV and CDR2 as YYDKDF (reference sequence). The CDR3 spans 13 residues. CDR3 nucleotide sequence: TGTGCCACCAGCCCCGGGACCCGAGTCGAGCAGTACTTC. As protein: CATSPGTRVEQYF.

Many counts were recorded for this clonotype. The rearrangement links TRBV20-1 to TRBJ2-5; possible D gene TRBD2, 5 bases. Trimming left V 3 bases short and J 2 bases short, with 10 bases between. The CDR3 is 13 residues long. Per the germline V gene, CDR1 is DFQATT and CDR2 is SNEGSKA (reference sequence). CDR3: CSASPSGQETQYF. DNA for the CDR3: TGCAGTGCTAGTCCCAGCGGACAAGAGACCCAGTACTTC.

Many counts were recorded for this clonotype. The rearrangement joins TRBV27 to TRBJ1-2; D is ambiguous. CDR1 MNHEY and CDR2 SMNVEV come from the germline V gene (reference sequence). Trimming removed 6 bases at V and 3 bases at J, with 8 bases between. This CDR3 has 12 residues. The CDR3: CASRKEDYGYTF. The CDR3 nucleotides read TGTGCCAGCAGGAAAGAAGACTATGGCTACACCTTC.

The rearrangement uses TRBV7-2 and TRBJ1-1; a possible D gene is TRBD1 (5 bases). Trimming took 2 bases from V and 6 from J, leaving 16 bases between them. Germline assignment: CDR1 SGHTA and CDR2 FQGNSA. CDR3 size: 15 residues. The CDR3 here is CASSLLSRGGAEAFF. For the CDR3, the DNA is TGTGCCAGCAGCTTACTATCGCGTGGGGGGGCTGAAGCTTTCTTT.

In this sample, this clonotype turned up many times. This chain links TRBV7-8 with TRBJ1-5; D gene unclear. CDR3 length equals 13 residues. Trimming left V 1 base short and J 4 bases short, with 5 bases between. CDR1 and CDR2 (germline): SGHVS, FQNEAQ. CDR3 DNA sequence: TGTGCCAGCAGCTTAGATCGTAATCAGCCCCAGCATTTT. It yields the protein CASSLDRNQPQHF.

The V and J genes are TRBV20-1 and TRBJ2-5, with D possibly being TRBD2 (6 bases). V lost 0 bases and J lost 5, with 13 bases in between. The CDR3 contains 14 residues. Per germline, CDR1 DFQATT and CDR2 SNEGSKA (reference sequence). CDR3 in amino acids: CSARDMGGMETQYF. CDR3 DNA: TGCAGTGCTAGAGATATGGGGGGAATGGAGACCCAGTACTTC.

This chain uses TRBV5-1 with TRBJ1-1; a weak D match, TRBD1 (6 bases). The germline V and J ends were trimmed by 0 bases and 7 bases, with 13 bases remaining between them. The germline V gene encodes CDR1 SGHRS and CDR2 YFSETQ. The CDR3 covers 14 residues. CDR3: CASSLGGPSNEAFF. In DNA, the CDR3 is TGCGCCAGCAGCTTGGGGGGGCCATCCAATGAAGCTTTCTTT.

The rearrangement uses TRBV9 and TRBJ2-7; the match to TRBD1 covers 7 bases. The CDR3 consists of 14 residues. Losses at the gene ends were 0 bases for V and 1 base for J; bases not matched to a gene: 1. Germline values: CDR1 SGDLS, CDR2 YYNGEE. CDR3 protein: CASSVGDSSYEQYF. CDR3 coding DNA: TGTGCCAGCAGCGTAGGGGACAGTTCCTACGAGCAGTACTTC.

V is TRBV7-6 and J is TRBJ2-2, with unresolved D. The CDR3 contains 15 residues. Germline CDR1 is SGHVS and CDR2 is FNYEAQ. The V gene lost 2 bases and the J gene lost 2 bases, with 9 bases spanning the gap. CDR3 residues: CASSLSPDNTGELFF. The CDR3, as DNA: TGTGCCAGCAGCTTAAGCCCGGATAACACCGGGGAGCTGTTTTTT.